The rows below give T cell receptor beta chains drawn from one sample of a study of blood T cells in healthy people across ages. MiXCR, applied by TCRdb to the 5' RACE reads, yields one record per CDR3 protein. The sample carries about 1,600,000 distinct CDR3 sequences, 42% recorded once. Sequencing input: blood. These receptors were taken from a young woman in good health. CDR3s include the opening cysteine and the closing phenylalanine or tryptophan. D genes are given only for firm matches. Size is stated for part of the rows, as once, few or many counts, or as a class when the clone is expanded.

>NA|TRBJ2-3|NA|TRBV3-1
CASNDQTKPDTQYF
TGTGCCAGCAATGATCAAACCAAGCCAGATACGCAGTATTTT
>once|TRBJ2-5|TRBD2|TRBV20-1
CSATPGTSGSRREQYF
TGCAGTGCTACCCCTGGGACTAGCGGGAGTAGAAGGGAGCAGTACTTC
>NA|TRBJ1-1|NA|TRBV2
CASSGTGYGEAFF
TGTGCCAGCAGCGGTACGGGGTACGGGGAAGCTTTCTTT
>few|TRBJ2-7|TRBD1|TRBV6-5
CASSSSGQPYEQYF
TGTGCCAGCAGTTCCTCGGGACAGCCTTACGAGCAGTACTTC
>few|TRBJ1-2|NA|TRBV9
CASSSDSLANYGYTF
TGTGCCAGCAGCTCAGACAGTTTAGCTAACTATGGCTACACCTTC
>NA|TRBJ1-5|NA|TRBV5-1
CASSLEGGMNQPQHF
TGCGCCAGCAGCTTGGAAGGGGGGATGAATCAGCCCCAGCATTTT
>few|TRBJ2-7|NA|TRBV14
CASSQTTEGDEQYF
TGTGCCAGCAGCCAAACGACAGAGGGAGACGAGCAGTACTTC
>NA|TRBJ2-5|TRBD1|TRBV4-1
CASSQASWTGQETQYF
TGCGCCAGCAGCCAAGCTAGTTGGACAGGACAAGAGACCCAGTACTTC
>NA|TRBJ2-7|NA|TRBV15
CATSRDNGAASYEQYF
TGTGCCACCAGCAGAGATAATGGGGCAGCCTCCTACGAGCAGTACTTC
>few|TRBJ1-4|NA|TRBV28
CASSLKRFNEKLFF
TGTGCCAGCAGTTTAAAGCGCTTTAATGAAAAACTGTTTTTT
>few|TRBJ1-2|NA|TRBV9
CASSVDHLHNYGYTF
TGTGCCAGCAGCGTAGACCACCTACACAACTATGGCTACACCTTC
>few|TRBJ2-1|TRBD2|TRBV29-1
CSVAGGSGEQFF
TGCAGCGTTGCGGGAGGCTCTGGTGAGCAGTTCTTC
>NA|TRBJ2-2|NA|TRBV7-9
CASSAQMGAGELFF
TGTGCCAGCAGCGCCCAAATGGGGGCCGGGGAGCTGTTTTTT
>NA|TRBJ2-7|NA|TRBV7-2
CASSLYTAGASSYEQYF
TGTGCCAGCAGCTTATATACCGCGGGGGCTAGCTCCTACGAGCAGTACTTC
>NA|TRBJ2-1|NA|TRBV4-2
CASSHLWGESRVYNEQFF
TGTGCCAGCAGCCACCTCTGGGGGGAATCTAGGGTTTACAATGAGCAGTTCTTC
>few|TRBJ2-2|NA|TRBV9
CASSRGLTGELFF
TGTGCCAGCAGCCGGGGCCTCACCGGGGAGCTGTTTTTT
>NA|TRBJ1-2|TRBD1|TRBV3-1
CASSLGQPPNYGYTF
TGTGCCAGCAGCCTGGGACAGCCCCCTAACTATGGCTACACCTTC
>few|TRBJ2-3|NA|TRBV5-1
CASGSASTDTQYF
TGCGCAAGCGGGTCCGCGAGCACAGATACGCAGTATTTT
>NA|TRBJ2-7|NA|TRBV5-1
CASKGLPDEQYF
TGCGCCAGCAAGGGGCTGCCTGACGAGCAGTACTTC
>few|TRBJ2-5|NA|TRBV4-1
CASSWTQETQYF
TGCGCCAGCAGCTGGACCCAAGAGACCCAGTACTTC
>NA|TRBJ2-1|NA|TRBV5-1
CASSGEGDNEQFF
TGCGCCAGCAGCGGGGAAGGGGACAATGAGCAGTTCTTC
>few|TRBJ2-5|NA|TRBV30
CAWRSVGETQYF
TGTGCCTGGAGGTCCGTCGGAGAGACCCAGTACTTC
>many|TRBJ1-2|NA|TRBV10-3
CAISGSSPDGYTF
TGTGCCATCAGTGGCAGCTCTCCCGATGGCTACACCTTC
>once|TRBJ2-4|NA|TRBV4-2
CASSQDSLYIEQYF
TGTGCCAGCAGCCAGGACTCTCTCTACATTGAGCAGTACTTC
>few|TRBJ2-7|NA|TRBV28
CASSSPTGNYEQYF
TGTGCCAGCAGTTCCCCTACAGGGAACTACGAGCAGTACTTC
>few|TRBJ2-1|NA|TRBV7-9
CASNLPSRYEQFF
TGTGCCAGCAACTTACCCTCTCGGTATGAGCAGTTCTTC
>few|TRBJ2-3|TRBD2|TRBV14
CASRQSGGTDTQYF
TGTGCCAGCAGACAAAGCGGGGGCACAGATACGCAGTATTTT
>NA|TRBJ2-3|TRBD2|TRBV7-3
CASSLNQRGTDTQYF
TGTGCCAGCAGCCTTAACCAGCGGGGGACAGATACGCAGTATTTT
>few|TRBJ1-6|NA|TRBV4-1
CASSQDPPAGYNSPLHF
TGCGCCAGCAGCCAAGACCCCCCGGCAGGGTATAATTCACCCCTCCACTTT
>few|TRBJ2-3|NA|TRBV7-8
CASSSEGSSTDTQYF
TGTGCCAGCAGCTCGGAGGGATCCAGCACAGATACGCAGTATTTT
>NA|TRBJ2-1|NA|TRBV12-3/TRBV12-4
CASSLTVRGYNEQFF
TGTGCCAGCAGTTTAACGGTGAGAGGCTACAATGAGCAGTTCTTC
>NA|TRBJ1-1|TRBD1|TRBV29-1
CSVGQMNTEAFF
TGCAGCGTGGGACAGATGAACACTGAAGCTTTCTTT
>few|TRBJ2-7|NA|TRBV12-3/TRBV12-4
CASSAYRDSYEQYF
TGTGCCAGCAGTGCCTACAGGGACTCCTACGAGCAGTACTTC
>NA|TRBJ2-3|NA|TRBV7-2
CASSLAGDNPDTDTQYF
TGTGCCAGCAGCTTAGCGGGCGATAACCCCGACACAGATACGCAGTATTTT
>few|TRBJ2-1|NA|TRBV7-2
CASRFLSSYPFF
TGTGCCAGCAGGTTTCTGAGTTCTTACCCGTTCTTC
>NA|TRBJ1-1|NA|TRBV27
CASSVLGQNTEAFF
TGTGCCAGCAGTGTACTGGGACAGAACACTGAAGCTTTCTTT
>many|TRBJ2-1|TRBD2|TRBV7-2
CASSLGASGPDNEQFF
TGTGCCAGCAGCCTAGGGGCTAGCGGGCCTGACAATGAGCAGTTCTTC
>NA|TRBJ2-7|TRBD2|TRBV7-2
CASSLPGTSEYEQYF
TGTGCCAGCAGCCTCCCCGGGACTAGCGAATACGAGCAGTACTTC
>NA|TRBJ1-2|NA|TRBV30
CAWRKDSYYGYTF
TGTGCCTGGAGGAAGGACAGCTACTATGGCTACACCTTC
>NA|TRBJ1-3|TRBD1|TRBV20-1
CSARDRDNTYSGNTIYF
TGCAGTGCGCGGGACAGGGATAATACTTACTCTGGAAACACCATATATTTT
>once|TRBJ1-2|NA|TRBV20-1
CSARDPQGNGYTF
TGCAGTGCTAGAGACCCACAGGGTAATGGCTACACCTTC
>NA|TRBJ2-5|TRBD2|TRBV7-9
CASSFGREGPLRDEQYF
TGTGCCAGCAGCTTTGGGCGGGAGGGCCCCCTCCGCGATGAGCAGTACTTC
>NA|TRBJ1-3|TRBD1|TRBV4-1
CASSQDPGPGTGVRNTIYF
TGCGCCAGCAGCCAAGATCCAGGCCCCGGGACAGGGGTTCGGAACACCATATATTTT
>few|TRBJ2-5|TRBD2|TRBV25-1
CASSPSLRLAGGQETQYF
TGTGCCAGCAGTCCGTCATTGCGACTAGCGGGAGGGCAAGAGACCCAGTACTTC
>few|TRBJ2-1|NA|TRBV2
CASSEESYNEQFF
TGTGCCAGCAGTGAAGAATCCTACAATGAGCAGTTCTTC